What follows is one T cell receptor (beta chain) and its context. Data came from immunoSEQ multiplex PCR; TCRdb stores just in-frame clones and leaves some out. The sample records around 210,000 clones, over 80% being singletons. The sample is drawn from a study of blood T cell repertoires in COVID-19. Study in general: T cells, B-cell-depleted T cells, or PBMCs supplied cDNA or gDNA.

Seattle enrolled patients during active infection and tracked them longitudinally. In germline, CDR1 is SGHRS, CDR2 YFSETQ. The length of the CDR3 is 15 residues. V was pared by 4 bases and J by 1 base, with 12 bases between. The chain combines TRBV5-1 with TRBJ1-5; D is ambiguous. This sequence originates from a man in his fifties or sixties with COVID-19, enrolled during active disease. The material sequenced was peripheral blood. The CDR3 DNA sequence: TGCGCCAGCAGCCCCCAAGGAGGGAGCAATCAGCCCCAGCATTTT. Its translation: CASSPQGGSNQPQHF.